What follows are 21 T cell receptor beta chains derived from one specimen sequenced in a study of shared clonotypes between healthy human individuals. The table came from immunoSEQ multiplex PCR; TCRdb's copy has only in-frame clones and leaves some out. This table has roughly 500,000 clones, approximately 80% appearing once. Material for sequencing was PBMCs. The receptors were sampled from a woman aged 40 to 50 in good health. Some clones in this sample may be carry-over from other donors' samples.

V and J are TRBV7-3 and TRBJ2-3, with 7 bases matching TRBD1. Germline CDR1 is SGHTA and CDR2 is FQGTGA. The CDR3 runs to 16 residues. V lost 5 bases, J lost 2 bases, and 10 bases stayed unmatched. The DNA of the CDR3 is TGTGCCAGCAGCCCATCCCCGGACAGGTCCACAGATACGCAGTATTTT. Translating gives CASSPSPDRSTDTQYF.

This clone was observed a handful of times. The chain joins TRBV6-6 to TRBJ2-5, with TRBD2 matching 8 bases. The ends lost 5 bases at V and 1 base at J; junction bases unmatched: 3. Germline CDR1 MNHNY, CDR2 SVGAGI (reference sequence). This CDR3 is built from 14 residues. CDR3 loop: CASSKSGSQETQYF. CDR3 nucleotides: TGTGCCAGCAGTAAAAGCGGGAGCCAAGAGACCCAGTACTTC.

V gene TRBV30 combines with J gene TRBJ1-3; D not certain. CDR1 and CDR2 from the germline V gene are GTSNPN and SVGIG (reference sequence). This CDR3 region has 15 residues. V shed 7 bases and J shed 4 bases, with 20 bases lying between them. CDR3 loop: CALTRESLAGNTIYF. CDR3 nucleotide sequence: TGTGCCTTAACTAGGGAGAGCTTGGCCGGAAACACCATATATTTT.

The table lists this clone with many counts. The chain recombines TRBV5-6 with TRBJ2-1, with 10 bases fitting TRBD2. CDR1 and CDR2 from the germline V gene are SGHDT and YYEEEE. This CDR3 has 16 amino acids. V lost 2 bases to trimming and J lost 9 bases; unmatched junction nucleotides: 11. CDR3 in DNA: TGTGCCAGCAGCTTTTTTAGCGGGAGGATCGGCGTTGAGCAGTTCTTC. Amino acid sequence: CASSFFSGRIGVEQFF.

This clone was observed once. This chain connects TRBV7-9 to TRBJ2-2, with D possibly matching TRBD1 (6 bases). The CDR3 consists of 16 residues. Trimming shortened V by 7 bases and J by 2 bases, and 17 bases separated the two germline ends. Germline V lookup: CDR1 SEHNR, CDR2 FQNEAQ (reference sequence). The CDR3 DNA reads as TGTGCCAGCAACACCGCCTGGGGACACAACACCGGGGAGCTGTTTTTT. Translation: CASNTAWGHNTGELFF.

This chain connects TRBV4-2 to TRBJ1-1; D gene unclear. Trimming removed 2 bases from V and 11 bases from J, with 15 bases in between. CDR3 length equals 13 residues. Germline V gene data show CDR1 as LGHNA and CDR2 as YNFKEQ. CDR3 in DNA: TGTGCCAGCAGCCAAACGACTTTTCGTGGGGCTTTCTTT. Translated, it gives CASSQTTFRGAFF.

The CDR3 protein is CASSPGWGEQEKLFF. The CDR3 DNA reads TGTGCCAGCAGCCCGGGATGGGGTGAGCAGGAAAAACTGTTTTTT. V and J are TRBV7-6 and TRBJ1-4; D unclear. V lost 5 bases to trimming and J lost 8 bases, with 18 bases between them. The CDR3 runs 15 residues. The germline CDR1 and CDR2 sequences are SGHVS and FNYEAQ.

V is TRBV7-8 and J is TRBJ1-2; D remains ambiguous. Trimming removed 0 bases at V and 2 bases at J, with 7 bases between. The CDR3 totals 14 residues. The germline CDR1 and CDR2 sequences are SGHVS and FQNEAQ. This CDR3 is CASSLAHANYGYTF. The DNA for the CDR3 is TGTGCCAGCAGCTTAGCACACGCCAACTATGGCTACACCTTC.

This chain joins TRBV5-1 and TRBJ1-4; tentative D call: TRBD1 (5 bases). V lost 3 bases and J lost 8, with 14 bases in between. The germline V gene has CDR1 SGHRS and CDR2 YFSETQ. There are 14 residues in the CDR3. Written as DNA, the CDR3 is TGCGCCAGCAGCTCGACAGCCAAACAGGAAAAACTGTTTTTT. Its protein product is CASSSTAKQEKLFF.

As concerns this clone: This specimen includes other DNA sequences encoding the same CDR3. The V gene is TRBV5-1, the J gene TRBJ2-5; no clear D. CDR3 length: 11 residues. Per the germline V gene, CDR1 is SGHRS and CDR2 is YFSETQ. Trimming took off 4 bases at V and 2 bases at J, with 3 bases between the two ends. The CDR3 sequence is CASSLQETQYF. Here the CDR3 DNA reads TGCGCCAGCAGCCTGCAAGAGACCCAGTACTTC.

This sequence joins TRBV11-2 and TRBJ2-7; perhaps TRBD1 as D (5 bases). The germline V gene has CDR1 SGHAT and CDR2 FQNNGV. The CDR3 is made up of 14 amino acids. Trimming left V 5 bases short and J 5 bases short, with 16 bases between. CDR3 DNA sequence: TGTGCCAGCAGCCCTGGGGCTTATTTCGACGAGCAGTACTTC. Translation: CASSPGAYFDEQYF. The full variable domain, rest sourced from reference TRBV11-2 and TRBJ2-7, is EAGVAQSPRYKIIEKRQSVAFWCNPISGHATLYWYQQILGQGPKLLIQFQNNGVVDDSQLPKDRFSAERLKGVDSTLKIQPAKLEDSAVYLCASSPGAYFDEQYFGPGTRLTVT.

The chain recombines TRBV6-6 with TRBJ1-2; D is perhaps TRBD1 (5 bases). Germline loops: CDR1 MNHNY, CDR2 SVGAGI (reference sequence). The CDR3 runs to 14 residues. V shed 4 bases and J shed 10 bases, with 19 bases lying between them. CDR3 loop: CASSSTERGSDYTF. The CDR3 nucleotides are TGTGCCAGCAGTTCCACCGAACGGGGGAGCGACTACACCTTC.

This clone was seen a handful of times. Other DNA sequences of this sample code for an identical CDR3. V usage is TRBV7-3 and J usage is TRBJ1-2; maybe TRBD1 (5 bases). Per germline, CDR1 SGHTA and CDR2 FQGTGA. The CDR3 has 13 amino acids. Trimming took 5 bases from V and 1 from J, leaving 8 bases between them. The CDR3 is CASSPDSNYGYTF. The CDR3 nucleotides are TGTGCCAGCAGCCCAGACAGTAACTATGGCTACACCTTC. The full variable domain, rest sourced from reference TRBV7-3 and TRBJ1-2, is GAGVSQTPSNKVTEKGKYVELRCDPISGHTALYWYRQSLGQGPEFLIYFQGTGAADDSGLPNDRFFAVRPEGSVSTLKIQRTERGDSAVYLCASSPDSNYGYTFGSGTRLTVV.

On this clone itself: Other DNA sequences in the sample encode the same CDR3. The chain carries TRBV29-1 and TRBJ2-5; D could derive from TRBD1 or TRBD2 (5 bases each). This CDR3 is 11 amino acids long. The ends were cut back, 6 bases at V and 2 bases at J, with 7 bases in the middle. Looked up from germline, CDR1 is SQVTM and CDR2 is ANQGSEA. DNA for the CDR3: TGCAGCGTGGGGGAGCAAGAGACCCAGTACTTC. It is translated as CSVGEQETQYF.

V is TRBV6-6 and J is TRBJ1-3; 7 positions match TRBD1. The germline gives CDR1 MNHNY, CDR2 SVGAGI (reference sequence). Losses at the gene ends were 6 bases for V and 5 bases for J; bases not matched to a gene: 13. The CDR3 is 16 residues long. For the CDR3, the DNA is TGTGCCAGCAGCCAGGGACAGATCTTTTCTAGAAACACCATATATTTT. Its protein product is CASSQGQIFSRNTIYF.

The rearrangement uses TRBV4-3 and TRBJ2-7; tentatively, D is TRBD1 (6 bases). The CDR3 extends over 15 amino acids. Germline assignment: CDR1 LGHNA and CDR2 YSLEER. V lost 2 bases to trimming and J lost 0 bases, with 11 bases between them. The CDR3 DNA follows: TGCGCCAGCAGCCAACAACAGGGCAACTCCTACGAGCAGTACTTC. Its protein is CASSQQQGNSYEQYF.

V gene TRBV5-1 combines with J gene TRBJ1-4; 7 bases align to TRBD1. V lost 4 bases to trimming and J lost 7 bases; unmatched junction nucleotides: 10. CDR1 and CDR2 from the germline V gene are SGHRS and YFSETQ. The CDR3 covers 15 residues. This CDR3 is CASSIGSQGGEKLFF. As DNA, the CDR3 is TGCGCCAGCAGCATAGGGAGTCAGGGGGGTGAAAAACTGTTTTTT.

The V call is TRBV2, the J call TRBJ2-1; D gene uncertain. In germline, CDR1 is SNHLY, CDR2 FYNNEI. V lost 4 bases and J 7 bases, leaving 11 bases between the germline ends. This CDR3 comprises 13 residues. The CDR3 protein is CASSVRFANEQFF. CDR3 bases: TGTGCCAGCAGTGTTCGATTTGCTAATGAGCAGTTCTTC.

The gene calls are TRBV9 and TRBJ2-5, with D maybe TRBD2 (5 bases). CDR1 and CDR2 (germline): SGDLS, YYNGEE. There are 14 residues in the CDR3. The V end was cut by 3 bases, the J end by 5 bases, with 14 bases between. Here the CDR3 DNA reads TGTGCCAGCAGCGCCTCCACGAGGGTGGAGACCCAGTACTTC. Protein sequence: CASSASTRVETQYF.

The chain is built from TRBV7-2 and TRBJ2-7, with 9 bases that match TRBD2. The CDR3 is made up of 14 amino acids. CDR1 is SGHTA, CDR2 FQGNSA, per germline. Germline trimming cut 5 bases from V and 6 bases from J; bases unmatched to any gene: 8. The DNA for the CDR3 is TGTGCCAGCAGCAGTTATAGCGGGAGAACCGAGCAGTACTTC. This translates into CASSSYSGRTEQYF.

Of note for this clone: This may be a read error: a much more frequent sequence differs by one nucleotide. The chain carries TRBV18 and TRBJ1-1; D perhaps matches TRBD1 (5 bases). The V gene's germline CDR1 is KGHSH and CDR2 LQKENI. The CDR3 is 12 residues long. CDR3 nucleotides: TGTGCCAGCTCACCACAACAGGATGAAGCTCTCTTT. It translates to CASSPQQDEALF.